The 31 T cell receptor beta chains reported below all come from one sample, sequenced in a study of T cells after yellow fever vaccination. MiXCR, run by TCRdb on the 5' RACE reads, gives a single entry per CDR3 protein. This table holds tens of thousands of distinct CDR3 sequences, around 7% found once. The specimen comprised CD8+ T cells sorted from PBMCs, sampled on the day of the yellow fever booster vaccination. The receptors come from a man aged 25 to 40 who received the YFV17D yellow fever vaccine.

The V and J genes are TRBV7-9 and TRBJ2-7; 7 bases align to TRBD1. The ends lost 5 bases at V and 1 base at J; junction bases unmatched: 2. CDR3 length equals 13 residues. CDR1 and CDR2 (germline): SEHNR, FQNEAQ (reference sequence). As DNA, the CDR3 is TGTGCCAGCAGCACGGGACAGTCCTACGAGCAGTACTTC. It codes for CASSTGQSYEQYF.

This clonotype was picked up a small number of times. The V gene is TRBV20-1, the J gene TRBJ2-7; 12 nucleotides align to TRBD2. CDR1 is DFQATT, CDR2 SNEGSKA, per germline (reference sequence). This CDR3 has 18 amino acids. After removal of 6 bases from V and 4 bases from J, the junction contained 19 bases not matched to a gene. CDR3 residues: CSATPGLAGLPLKYEQYF. Here the CDR3 DNA reads TGCAGTGCCACCCCGGGACTAGCGGGTCTACCCCTAAAATACGAGCAGTACTTC.

This clonotype showed up just once. The V call is TRBV10-1, the J call TRBJ2-4; possible D gene TRBD1, 5 bases. V gave up 0 bases and J gave up 8 bases, with 14 bases separating them. The CDR3 has 15 amino acids. Germline lookup yields CDR1 WNHNN and CDR2 SYGVQD (reference sequence). This chain's CDR3 is CASSESVGAWDIQYF. The CDR3 coding sequence is TGCGCCAGCAGTGAGTCTGTAGGGGCGTGGGACATTCAGTACTTC.

This clonotype was found a few times. The chain couples TRBV12-3 or TRBV12-4 to TRBJ2-7, with D tentatively TRBD1 (9 bases). Trimming took off 6 bases at V and 6 bases at J, with 21 bases between the two ends. This CDR3 is 15 amino acids long. CDR3 DNA sequence: TGTGCCAGCAGCGGACAGGGGAGCGGGAGAGGCGAGCAGTACTTC. As protein: CASSGQGSGRGEQYF.

V is TRBV27 and J is TRBJ2-6; 8 bases fit TRBD1. V lost 2 bases and J lost 4; bases outside the gene matches: 10. CDR1 and CDR2 from the germline V gene are MNHEY and SMNVEV (reference sequence). CDR3 length equals 18 residues. This CDR3 is CASSLNMAGGLGANVLTF. CDR3 bases: TGTGCCAGCAGTTTAAATATGGCAGGGGGCTTGGGGGCCAACGTCCTGACTTTC.

This clonotype showed up many times. V is TRBV5-1 and J is TRBJ2-7; D is perhaps TRBD2 (6 bases). Per germline, CDR1 SGHRS and CDR2 YFSETQ. V lost 5 bases and J lost 3, with 18 bases in between. This CDR3 is built from 15 residues. This chain's CDR3 is CASSPAAGNYYEQYF. The CDR3 DNA reads as TGCGCCAGCAGTCCCGCGGCGGGGAATTACTACGAGCAGTACTTC.

The chain recombines TRBV3-1 with TRBJ2-7, with 7 bases matching TRBD1. CDR3 length: 14 amino acids. V shed 3 bases, J shed 2 bases, and the junction held 4 bases outside the gene matches. Germline lookup yields CDR1 LGHDT and CDR2 YNNKEL (reference sequence). The CDR3 sequence is CASSQGQFAYEQYF. CDR3 sequence (DNA): TGTGCCAGCAGCCAGGGACAGTTTGCCTACGAGCAGTACTTC.

This clonotype has just a few counts. A read error may account for a junction end that differs from germline. V and J are TRBV29-1 and TRBJ1-1, with 7 bases fitting TRBD1. This CDR3 contains 15 residues. CDR1 SQVTM and CDR2 ANQGSEA come from the germline V gene. The CDR3 DNA is TGCAGCGTCGAATCCTGGGGACAGTCAAACATTGAAGCTTTCTTT. This gives the protein CSVESWGQSNIEAFF. Full variable domain (rest looked up from reference TRBV29-1 and TRBJ1-1): SAVISQKPSRDICQRGTSLTIQCQVDSQVTMMFWYRQQPGQSLTLIATANQGSEATYESGFVIDKFPISRPNLTFSTLTVSNMSPEDSSIYLCSVESWGQSNIEAFFGQGTRLTVV.

Comment on this clonotype: A much bigger clone sits one base away, suggesting this may be a read error. A read error is likely, as this CDR3 ends without the conserved phenylalanine or tryptophan. The chain is built from TRBV7-6 and TRBJ1-1; no definite D call. Germline loops: CDR1 SGHVS, CDR2 FNYEAQ. Trimming removed 5 bases from V and 5 bases from J, with 15 bases in between. CDR3 size: 14 residues. This CDR3 is CASSPGPEATEAFS. The CDR3, as DNA: TGTGCCAGCAGCCCAGGCCCGGAGGCGACTGAAGCTTTCTCT.

This clonotype appeared many times. The rearrangement uses TRBV11-2 and TRBJ2-1, with D possibly being TRBD1 (5 bases). Per germline, CDR1 SGHAT and CDR2 FQNNGV. V gave up 0 bases and J gave up 3 bases, with 12 bases separating them. The CDR3 has 16 residues. The CDR3 region has the DNA TGTGCCAGCAGCTTAGAGGGCAGGGTATACTACAATGAGCAGTTCTTC. Amino acid sequence: CASSLEGRVYYNEQFF.

The chain uses TRBV9 and TRBJ2-7; D may be TRBD1 (7 bases). CDR1 SGDLS and CDR2 YYNGEE come from the germline V gene. The CDR3 is made up of 14 amino acids. V was pared by 3 bases and J by 7 bases, with 17 bases between. Here the CDR3 DNA reads TGTGCCAGCAGCGGCGGAGGGGGCGCCTGGGAGCAGTACTTC. It is translated as CASSGGGGAWEQYF.

The V gene is TRBV29-1, the J gene TRBJ2-5, with TRBD2 identical over 7 bases. Per the germline V gene, CDR1 is SQVTM and CDR2 is ANQGSEA. Trimming took 1 base from V and 8 from J; bases not matched to a gene: 16. The CDR3 is 16 residues long. The CDR3 loop reads CSVEGGGGAQSDTQYF. The CDR3 coding sequence is TGCAGCGTTGAAGGGGGGGGAGGGGCCCAATCGGATACCCAGTACTTC.

The V and J genes are TRBV6-5 and TRBJ2-7; the D is unclear. V lost 8 bases and J lost 0, with 17 bases in between. Germline V lookup: CDR1 MNHEY, CDR2 SVGAGI. This CDR3 comprises 15 residues. The CDR3 here is CASSLGQVDSYEQYF. CDR3 DNA sequence: TGTGCCAGCTCCCTTGGGCAGGTCGACTCCTACGAGCAGTACTTC.

About this clonotype: A read error is likely, as this CDR3 ends without the conserved phenylalanine or tryptophan. Because the CDR3's place on the DNA is in doubt, the DNA is left out and the CDR3 is given as listed by TCRdb. The chain has TRBV6-1 and TRBJ2-2; TRBD2, the D gene given by the table, was not confirmed from the DNA. In germline, CDR1 is MNHNS, CDR2 SASEGT. The CDR3 is made up of 14 amino acids, end residues included. CDR3 residues: CASSDGTSGRNTGL.

This clonotype occurred a few times. V is TRBV7-2 and J is TRBJ2-1; D unresolved. Trimming took 4 bases from V and 1 from J, leaving 14 bases between them. Germline CDR1 and CDR2: SGHTA and FQGNSA. The CDR3 contains 16 residues. The CDR3 reads CASSSPILRSYNEQFF. The CDR3 coding sequence is TGTGCCAGCAGCTCCCCCATTTTGCGATCCTACAATGAGCAGTTCTTC.

This chain links TRBV6-5 with TRBJ2-1; no firm D call. The V and J ends lost 0 bases and 8 bases respectively, with 11 bases between them. Per germline, CDR1 MNHEY and CDR2 SVGAGI. This CDR3 contains 14 residues. CDR3 DNA sequence: TGTGCCAGCAGTTACTCGACTTCCCCCGATGAGCAGTTCTTC. This sequence encodes CASSYSTSPDEQFF.

The chain employs TRBV7-3 and TRBJ2-3; no clear D gene. Germline CDR1 SGHTA, CDR2 FQGTGA. V lost 3 bases and J lost 0, with 16 bases in between. This CDR3 is 17 amino acids long. CDR3 residues: CASSFKRGPTSTDTQYF. CDR3 DNA sequence: TGTGCCAGCAGCTTTAAGAGAGGCCCCACTAGCACAGATACGCAGTATTTT.

The rearrangement joins TRBV27 to TRBJ1-1, with 9 nucleotides matching TRBD1. The germline V gene has CDR1 MNHEY and CDR2 SMNVEV (reference sequence). V dropped 5 bases and J dropped 0; count of bases not matched to a gene: 16. The CDR3 runs 19 residues. The CDR3 is CASSPLPEGTGSMNTEAFF. The CDR3, as DNA: TGTGCCAGCAGTCCCCTCCCTGAGGGGACAGGGTCTATGAACACTGAAGCTTTCTTT.

This clonotype was found many times. The chain has TRBV4-3 and TRBJ2-7; D gene ambiguous. The length of the CDR3 is 13 residues. Germline values: CDR1 LGHNA, CDR2 YSLEER. The V end lost 8 bases, the J end lost 0 bases, and 11 bases lay between the germline ends. In DNA, the CDR3 is TGCGCCAGCGGGGTTAAGGGCTCCTACGAGCAGTACTTC. Its translation: CASGVKGSYEQYF.

The chain has TRBV28 and TRBJ2-1; TRBD2 matches 11 bases. Germline CDR1 reads MDHEN; CDR2 reads SYDVKM. Losses at the gene ends were 6 bases for V and 3 bases for J; bases not matched to a gene: 4. The CDR3 is 15 residues long. CDR3 region: CASSSTSGIYNEQFF. CDR3 sequence (DNA): TGTGCCAGCAGCTCGACTAGCGGGATCTACAATGAGCAGTTCTTC. The full variable domain, its missing parts supplied by reference TRBV28 and TRBJ2-1, is DVKVTQSSRYLVKRTGEKVFLECVQDMDHENMFWYRQDPGLGLRLIYFSYDVKMKEKGDIPEGYSVSREKKERFSLILESASTNQTSMYLCASSSTSGIYNEQFFGPGTRLTVL.

The V gene is TRBV27, the J gene TRBJ2-7; TRBD1 aligns across 9 bases. There are 14 residues in the CDR3. CDR1 and CDR2 (germline): MNHEY, SMNVEV (reference sequence). With 6 bases clipped from V and 3 bases from J, the junction kept 6 bases outside the gene matches. The CDR3 bases are TGTGCCAGCAGCTCGGGGACAGGGTTCTACGAGCAGTACTTC. Translated: CASSSGTGFYEQYF.

In its sample, this clonotype was seen many times. The J gene is TRBJ2-1, the V gene TRBV20-1; D is undetermined. The CDR3 runs 12 residues. The ends were cut back, 6 bases at V and 4 bases at J, with 10 bases in the middle. Germline values: CDR1 DFQATT, CDR2 SNEGSKA (reference sequence). This chain's CDR3 is CSALEVYNEQFF. The CDR3 DNA is TGCAGTGCACTCGAGGTGTACAATGAGCAGTTCTTC.

This clonotype was detected ten times or more. This chain's CDR3 is CASSQYMDATGGEQYF. The DNA for the CDR3 is TGTGCCAGCAGCCAATATATGGATGCTACAGGGGGCGAGCAGTACTTC. This rearrangement joins TRBV14 to TRBJ2-7; 8 nucleotides agree with TRBD1. Trimming at V came to 2 bases and at J to 6 bases, leaving 12 bases not matched to a gene. Per the germline V gene, CDR1 is SGHDN and CDR2 is FVKESK. This CDR3 is 16 amino acids long.

This clonotype was observed a few times. The rearrangement links TRBV24-1 to TRBJ2-3; D is perhaps TRBD2 (6 bases). The V end was cut by 1 base, the J end by 0 bases, with 13 bases between. The CDR3 is 17 residues long. The germline V gene encodes CDR1 KGHDR and CDR2 SFDVKD. The CDR3 DNA follows: TGTGCCACCAGTGATTTAGGGAGCGGGCGGAGCACAGATACGCAGTATTTT. Its protein product is CATSDLGSGRSTDTQYF.

This clonotype was counted many times. This chain uses TRBV4-3 with TRBJ2-3; D is ambiguous. Germline V gene data show CDR1 as LGHNA and CDR2 as YSLEER. V was cut by 3 bases and J by 7 bases, with 5 bases left in between. The CDR3 is 11 amino acids. CDR3 coding DNA: TGCGCCAGCAGCCATGGGAATACGCAGTATTTT. This gives the protein CASSHGNTQYF.

The CDR3 sequence: CASSRGTSLTYEQYF. In DNA form, the CDR3 reads TGTGCCAGCAGCCGAGGGACTAGCTTAACCTACGAGCAGTACTTC. The chain recombines TRBV4-2 with TRBJ2-7; 9 bases match TRBD2. With 4 bases clipped from V and 2 bases from J, the junction kept 6 bases outside the gene matches. This CDR3 comprises 15 residues. Looked up from germline, CDR1 is LGHNA and CDR2 is YNFKEQ.

V usage is TRBV6-5 and J usage is TRBJ2-7, with a tentative D call TRBD1 (5 bases). The CDR3 is 15 residues long. Trimming cost V 0 bases and J 1 base, with 10 bases left between them. Germline values: CDR1 MNHEY, CDR2 SVGAGI. The CDR3 DNA reads TGTGCCAGCAGTTACTCCAGGGAAGGATCCTACGAGCAGTACTTC. Its translation: CASSYSREGSYEQYF.

In its sample, this clonotype was seen a few times. The rearrangement links TRBV9 to TRBJ1-2; no firm D call. This CDR3 has 11 residues. Germline V gene data show CDR1 as SGDLS and CDR2 as YYNGEE. V lost 5 bases to trimming and J lost 6 bases, with 8 bases between them. The CDR3 loop reads CASRGVDGYTF. The CDR3 region has the DNA TGTGCCAGCAGAGGCGTCGATGGCTACACCTTC.

This clonotype turned up a few times. This chain connects TRBV20-1 to TRBJ2-7; TRBD2 agrees at 11 bases. CDR1 DFQATT and CDR2 SNEGSKA come from the germline V gene (reference sequence). The CDR3 has 17 amino acids. Trimming took 0 bases from V and 3 from J; bases not matched to a gene: 10. The CDR3 sequence: CSARDMDSGTSGYEQYF. The CDR3, as DNA: TGCAGTGCTAGAGACATGGACAGCGGGACTAGCGGCTACGAGCAGTACTTC.

This clonotype was observed a few times. The rearrangement uses TRBV3-1 and TRBJ2-7; 7 bases line up with TRBD1. The junction had 20 bases not matched to a gene; V was cut back by 3 bases and J by 3 bases. Germline-derived CDR1 and CDR2 are LGHDT and YNNKEL (reference sequence). The CDR3 covers 19 residues. Here the CDR3 DNA reads TGTGCCAGCAGCCATGTCGCCGGGACAGATGAGGGAAGGGACTACGAGCAGTACTTC. This gives the protein CASSHVAGTDEGRDYEQYF.

This clonotype occurred many times. The chain recombines TRBV2 with TRBJ1-2; D not certain. Per germline, CDR1 SNHLY and CDR2 FYNNEI. V lost 6 bases, J lost 5 bases, and 7 bases lay in between. This CDR3 comprises 11 residues. The CDR3 loop reads CASRDGYGYTF. The CDR3 DNA follows: TGTGCCAGCAGGGACGGATATGGCTACACCTTC.